The table lists the clone carrying this T cell receptor (beta chain) with many counts. What it binds is unknown. The data were taken from a study of CD8 T cells in ankylosing spondylitis. The study, taken as a whole, reports: A TCR beta motif made of several highly homologous variants seemed typical of ankylosing spondylitis blood. Previously reported in reactive arthritis synovial fluid and blood were some of the motif variants. The authors reported significant enrichment of disease-linked clones in matched ankylosing spondylitis synovial fluid.

Library preparation for TCR beta used quantitative 5'-RACE with molecular barcodes. TCRdb independently ran MiXCR on the 5' RACE reads; one entry per CDR3 protein. The sample carries about 240,000 distinct CDR3 sequences, over 8.5% recorded once. This CDR3 is 16 amino acids long. V lost 0 bases to trimming and J lost 7 bases; unmatched junction nucleotides: 11. Sequenced: blood, either unsorted or a sorted T cell fraction (not recorded which). This sequence joins TRBV12-3 or TRBV12-4 and TRBJ1-1; 7 nucleotides line up with TRBD1. The TCR sequence derives from a male donor with ankylosing spondylitis or in good health (not recorded which). CDR3 coding DNA: TGTGCCAGCAGTTTAGCTCAGGGGGGAGGGGCCGGTGAAGCTTTCTTT. It is translated as CASSLAQGGGAGEAFF.